This T cell receptor beta chain was identified during a study of blood T cells in healthy people across ages. Isolation recovered at least 7 million PBMCs from every sample. Notes on the study in general: Measured against age, TCR beta diversity per million T cells decreased in a roughly linear manner.

V was clipped by 1 base and J by 2 bases; unmatched bases: 4. Germline CDR1 and CDR2: SEHNR and FQNEAQ (reference sequence). The CDR3 runs 15 residues. A J-beta primer mix and a sample-barcoded 5' primer were used in a second PCR of about 6 to 12 cycles. Each cDNA molecule was tagged by a template-switch adaptor with 12 random nucleotides. TCRdb processed the 5' RACE reads anew with MiXCR; each CDR3 protein has one entry. The sample holds some 1,500,000 distinct CDR3 sequences, 42% seen once. This clonotype occurred a few times. Its antigen is not known. The TCR comes from a woman in her late teens or twenties in good health. The chain couples TRBV7-9 to TRBJ2-7; TRBD1 matches at 8 bases. The sequenced sample was blood. CDR3 loop: CASSLEGDRPYEQYF. The CDR3 bases are TGTGCCAGCAGCTTAGAGGGGGACAGGCCCTACGAGCAGTACTTC. Full variable domain (rest looked up from reference TRBV7-9 and TRBJ2-7): DTGVSQNPRHKITKRGQNVTFRCDPISEHNRLYWYRQTLGQGPEFLTYFQNEAQLEKSRLLSDRFSAERPKGSFSTLEIQRTEQGDSAMYLCASSLEGDRPYEQYFGPGTRLTVT.